Presented here are 10 T cell receptor beta chains from one specimen sequenced in a study of HIV-infected children after antiretroviral therapy interruption (dated by TCRdb to between 2017 and 2020). The library was produced with 3' RACE. The sequencing machine was an Illumina MiSeq. TCR libraries were built from RNA using a 3' RACE protocol with unique molecular identifiers to correct PCR amplification bias. TCRdb itself trimmed the public reads at Q25 with fastp, ran MiXCR and retained productive beta chains. Rows matching on CDR3 protein sequence are summarized as one entry with the most common DNA and genes. The sample records 40,000 to 55,000 distinct CDR3 sequences, roughly 4.5% of which are singletons. The top ten clones comprise about 0.7% of the sample. Per the publication, the treatment or condition label means: PENTA 11 planned treatment interruption arm or continuous ART arm. Sequencing was performed on CD45RA+ CD4+ T cells from PBMCs, pooled from several time points, taken from a donor given antiretroviral therapy, either interrupted or continuous. Read against the paper, the sample's cell subset or site label means: naive CD4+ CD45RA+ CD45RO- T cells. Receptors originate from a pool of human donors with HIV.

J is TRBJ2-3 and V is TRBV3-1; TRBD2 aligns across 10 bases. The germline V gene encodes CDR1 LGHDT and CDR2 YNNKEL (reference sequence). J was trimmed by 5 bases and V by 6 bases; bases with no gene match: 14. CDR3 length: 17 amino acids. The CDR3 reads CASSVLAGATSGDTQYF. CDR3 nucleotide sequence: TGTGCCAGCAGTGTGCTAGCGGGGGCCACATCCGGAGATACGCAGTATTTT.

Only a few counts were recorded for this clonotype. The rearrangement joins TRBV20-1 to TRBJ1-3; possibly TRBD1 for D (5 bases). The CDR3 extends over 15 amino acids. The V gene's germline CDR1 is DFQATT and CDR2 SNEGSKA (reference sequence). Deletions cut 0 bases from V and 4 bases from J, with 13 bases between. The CDR3 loop is CSARDYKGPGNTIYF. CDR3 in DNA: TGCAGTGCTAGAGATTATAAGGGACCGGGAAACACCATATATTTT.

This clonotype was picked up many times. V gene TRBV11-2 combines with J gene TRBJ1-1, with a possible D match to TRBD1 (5 bases). The CDR3 is 19 residues long. Germline lookup yields CDR1 SGHAT and CDR2 FQNNGV. Trimming left V 8 bases short and J 2 bases short, with 30 bases between. The CDR3 region has the DNA TGTGCCAGCTTAGGTGTTCGGGAGGTTCCGGGGACCCCAAACACTGAAGCTTTCTTT. It is translated as CASLGVREVPGTPNTEAFF.

The chain joins TRBV3-1 to TRBJ2-2; D is perhaps TRBD1 (5 bases). Germline CDR1 LGHDT, CDR2 YNNKEL (reference sequence). Trimming left V 0 bases short and J 4 bases short, with 15 bases between. CDR3 length equals 17 residues. Here the CDR3 reads CASSQDSGRVGTGELFF. The DNA of the CDR3 is TGTGCCAGCAGCCAAGACTCTGGCAGGGTGGGCACCGGGGAGCTGTTTTTT. The full variable domain, its missing parts supplied by reference TRBV3-1 and TRBJ2-2, is DTAVSQTPKYLVTQMGNDKSIKCEQNLGHDTMYWYKQDSKKFLKIMFSYNNKELIINETVPNRFSPKSPDKAHLNLHINSLELGDSAVYFCASSQDSGRVGTGELFFGEGSRLTVL.

This clonotype was observed a handful of times. This chain connects TRBV5-1 to TRBJ1-3, with TRBD1 matching over 8 bases. CDR1 is SGHRS, CDR2 YFSETQ, per germline. Trimming cost V 7 bases and J 2 bases; bases outside gene matches: 8. The CDR3 totals 15 residues. The CDR3 region is CASSPDRGPGNTIYF. The CDR3 DNA reads as TGCGCCAGCTCCCCCGACAGGGGCCCTGGAAACACCATATATTTT.

The chain has TRBV24-1 and TRBJ2-3; tentative D call: TRBD1 (6 bases). Germline V gene lookup returns CDR1 KGHDR and CDR2 SFDVKD. The CDR3 length is 15 residues. V lost 3 bases and J 5 bases, leaving 14 bases between the germline ends. CDR3 region: CATSDPQGPGDTQYF. The CDR3 DNA sequence: TGTGCCACCAGTGATCCCCAGGGGCCGGGAGATACGCAGTATTTT.

The sample holds many counts of this clonotype. The chain employs TRBV15 and TRBJ1-5; no firm D call. V was shortened by 4 bases and J by 13 bases, with 11 bases between the two germline ends. The CDR3 sequence is 11 residues long. Germline V gene sequence: CDR1 LNHNV, CDR2 YYDKDF (reference sequence). The CDR3 nucleotides are TGTGCCACCAGCAAAGAGGAAGTGCAGCATTTT. It specifies CATSKEEVQHF. The full variable domain, in which reference TRBV15 and TRBJ1-5 provide the parts outside the CDR3, is DAMVIQNPRYQVTQFGKPVTLSCSQTLNHNVMYWYQQKSSQAPKLLFHYYDKDFNNEADTPDNFQSRRPNTSFCFLDIRSPGLGDTAMYLCATSKEEVQHFGDGTRLSIL.

The chain joins TRBV29-1 to TRBJ1-2, with 9 bases identical to TRBD1. With 6 bases clipped from V and 6 bases from J, the junction kept 14 bases outside the gene matches. The germline CDR1 and CDR2 sequences are SQVTM and ANQGSEA. This CDR3 has 15 residues. The CDR3 DNA reads as TGCAGCGTGCAGGGACAGGGAAGGACTGGAGATGGCTACACCTTC. It translates to CSVQGQGRTGDGYTF.

This clonotype was recorded at least ten times. The chain joins TRBV5-8 to TRBJ2-3, with 12 nucleotides matching TRBD2. Germline V gives CDR1 SGHTS, CDR2 YDEGEE. The V and J ends lost 0 bases and 3 bases, in that order; junction bases with no gene match: 8. This CDR3 is 18 amino acids long. In DNA, the CDR3 is TGTGCCAGCAGCTTGGATTTACTGACTAGCGGGGGAACAGATACGCAGTATTTT. Translated, it gives CASSLDLLTSGGTDTQYF.

This clonotype was recorded many times. The chain uses TRBV29-1 and TRBJ2-1; 7 nucleotides agree with TRBD2. Trimming took 7 bases from V and 10 from J; bases not matched to a gene: 7. Germline V lookup: CDR1 SQVTM, CDR2 ANQGSEA. This CDR3 spans 11 amino acids. The CDR3 coding sequence is TGCAGCGGGGGGACTATTTACGAGCAGTTCTTC. Translated, it gives CSGGTIYEQFF.